This entry lists 5 T cell receptor beta chains sequenced from one sample in a study of identifying expanded T cells in peripheral blood. Generated by immunoSEQ multiplex PCR, the TCRdb table keeps only in-frame clones and is missing some. The sample yields about 98,000 clones, around 88% seen once. The source material was blood. The receptor set was obtained from a person aged 18 to 75 in good health.

The chain carries TRBV29-1 and TRBJ1-4; D not certain. Germline V gene sequence: CDR1 SQVTM, CDR2 ANQGSEA. V was cut by 5 bases and J by 5 bases, with 12 bases left in between. This CDR3 has 13 amino acids. The CDR3 coding sequence is TGCAGCGTTCAGGTCCCGGGAAATGAAAAACTGTTTTTT. It translates to CSVQVPGNEKLFF.

The chain is built from TRBV10-3 and TRBJ2-1, with D unresolved. Trimming removed 0 bases at V and 5 bases at J, with 2 bases between. Germline CDR1 is ENHRY and CDR2 is SYGVKD. This CDR3 comprises 12 residues. Written as DNA, the CDR3 is TGTGCCATCAGTGAGTCGGACAATGAGCAGTTCTTC. It is translated as CAISESDNEQFF.

V gene TRBV18 combines with J gene TRBJ2-7, with TRBD1 matching over 7 bases. V lost 5 bases, J lost 2 bases, and 12 bases stayed unmatched. Germline V gene sequence: CDR1 KGHSH, CDR2 LQKENI. The CDR3 extends over 16 amino acids. DNA of the CDR3: TGTGCCAGCTCATCGGTAGGAAAGACAGGGCCCTACGAGCAGTACTTC. It is translated as CASSSVGKTGPYEQYF.

This sequence joins TRBV9 and TRBJ1-4; a possible D gene is TRBD1 (6 bases). The CDR3 has 15 amino acids. Trimming cost V 0 bases and J 8 bases, with 14 bases left between them. Germline V gene sequence: CDR1 SGDLS, CDR2 YYNGEE. This CDR3 is CASSVGNRAGEKLFF. In DNA, the CDR3 is TGTGCCAGCAGCGTAGGTAACAGGGCGGGCGAAAAACTGTTTTTT.

In its sample, this clone was seen once. This sequence joins TRBV20-1 and TRBJ2-5; weak D call: TRBD2 (5 bases). In germline, CDR1 is DFQATT, CDR2 SNEGSKA (reference sequence). The CDR3 length is 11 residues. CDR3 protein: CSEPLGETQYF. In DNA, the CDR3 is TGCAGCGAACCACTAGGGGAGACCCAGTACTTC.